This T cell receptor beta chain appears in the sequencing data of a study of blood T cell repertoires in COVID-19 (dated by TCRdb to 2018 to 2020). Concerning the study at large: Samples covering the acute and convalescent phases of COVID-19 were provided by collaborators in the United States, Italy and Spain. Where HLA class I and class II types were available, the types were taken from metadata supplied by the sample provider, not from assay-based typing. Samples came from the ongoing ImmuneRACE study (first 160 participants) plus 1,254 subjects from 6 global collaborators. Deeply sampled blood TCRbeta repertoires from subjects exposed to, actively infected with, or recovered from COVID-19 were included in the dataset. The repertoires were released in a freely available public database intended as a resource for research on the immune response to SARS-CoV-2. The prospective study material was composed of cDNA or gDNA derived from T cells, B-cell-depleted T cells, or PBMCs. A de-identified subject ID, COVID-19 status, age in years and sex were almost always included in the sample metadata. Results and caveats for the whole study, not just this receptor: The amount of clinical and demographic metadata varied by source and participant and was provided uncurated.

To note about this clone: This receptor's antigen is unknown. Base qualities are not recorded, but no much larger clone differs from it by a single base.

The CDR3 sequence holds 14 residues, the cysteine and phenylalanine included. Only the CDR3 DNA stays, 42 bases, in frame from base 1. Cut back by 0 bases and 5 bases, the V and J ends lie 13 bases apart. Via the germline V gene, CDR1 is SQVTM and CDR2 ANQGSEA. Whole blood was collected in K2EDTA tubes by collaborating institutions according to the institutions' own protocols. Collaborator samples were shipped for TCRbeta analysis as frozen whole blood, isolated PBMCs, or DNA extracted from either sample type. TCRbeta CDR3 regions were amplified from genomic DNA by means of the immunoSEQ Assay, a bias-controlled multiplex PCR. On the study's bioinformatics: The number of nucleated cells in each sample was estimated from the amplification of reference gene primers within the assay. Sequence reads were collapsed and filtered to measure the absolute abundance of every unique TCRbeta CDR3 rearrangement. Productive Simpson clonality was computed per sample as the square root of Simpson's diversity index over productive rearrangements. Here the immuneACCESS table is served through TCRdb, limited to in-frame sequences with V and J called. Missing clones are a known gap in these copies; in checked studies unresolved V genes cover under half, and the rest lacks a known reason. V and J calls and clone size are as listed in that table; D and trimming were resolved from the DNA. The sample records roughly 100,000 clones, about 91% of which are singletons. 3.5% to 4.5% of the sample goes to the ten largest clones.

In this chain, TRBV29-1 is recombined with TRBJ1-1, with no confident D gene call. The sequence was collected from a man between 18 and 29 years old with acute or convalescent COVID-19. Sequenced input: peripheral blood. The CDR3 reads CSVEDPRRRTEAFF. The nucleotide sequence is TGCAGCGTTGAAGACCCACGGCGGAGGACTGAAGCTTTCTTT. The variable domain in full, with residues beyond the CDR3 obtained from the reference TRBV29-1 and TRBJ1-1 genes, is SAVISQKPSRDICQRGTSLTIQCQVDSQVTMMFWYRQQPGQSLTLIATANQGSEATYESGFVIDKFPISRPNLTFSTLTVSNMSPEDSSIYLCSVEDPRRRTEAFFGQGTRLTVV.